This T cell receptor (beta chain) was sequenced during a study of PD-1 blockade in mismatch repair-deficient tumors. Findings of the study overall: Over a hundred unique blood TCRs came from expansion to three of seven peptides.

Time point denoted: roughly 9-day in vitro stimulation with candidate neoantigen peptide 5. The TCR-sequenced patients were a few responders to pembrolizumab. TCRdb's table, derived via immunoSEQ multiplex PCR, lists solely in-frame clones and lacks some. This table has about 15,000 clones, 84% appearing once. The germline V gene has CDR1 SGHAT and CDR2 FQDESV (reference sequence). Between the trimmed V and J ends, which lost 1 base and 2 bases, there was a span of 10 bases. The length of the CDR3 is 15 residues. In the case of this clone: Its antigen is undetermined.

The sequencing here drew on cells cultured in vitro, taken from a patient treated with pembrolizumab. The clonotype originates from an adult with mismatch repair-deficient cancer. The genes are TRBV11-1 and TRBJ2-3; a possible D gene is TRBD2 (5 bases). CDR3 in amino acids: CASSLGSGNTDTQYF. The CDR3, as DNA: TGTGCCAGCAGCTTAGGCAGCGGAAACACAGATACGCAGTATTTT.